This section outlines one T cell receptor (beta chain) sequence together with its context. As yet, its antigen is unknown. This specimen belongs to a study of identical twins. Study-wide findings and caveats: Excess twin sharing in beta out-of-frame sequences was weaker. The same donors were not followed; conclusions instead depended on cross-sectional statistical analysis.

The V and J ends lost 5 bases and 3 bases respectively, with 13 bases between them. Germline CDR1 is DFQATT and CDR2 is SNEGSKA (reference sequence). The CDR3 consists of 14 residues. From the 5' RACE reads, TCRdb called clonotypes with MiXCR, one entry per CDR3 protein. The repertoire has roughly 1,500,000 distinct CDR3 sequences, roughly 35% of them found once; the top ten carry 0.25% to 0.3%. The receptor's source is a newborn girl in good health. Sequencing was done on a sample of cord blood. The J gene is TRBJ2-2, the V gene TRBV20-1; D possibly uses TRBD1 or TRBD2 (5 bases each). As DNA, the CDR3 is TGCAGTGCTCAAGCCGGGGCTTACACCGGGGAGCTGTTTTTT. This sequence encodes CSAQAGAYTGELFF.